Included here is one T cell receptor beta chain sequence, with context. The data stem from a study of control samples from healthy donors and cancer patients. This table comes from immunoSEQ multiplex PCR, and its TCRdb copy is limited to in-frame clones, with some not included. The sample lists around 110,000 clones, 88% occurring once. The CDR3 runs 14 residues. CDR1 MRHNA and CDR2 SNTAGT come from the germline V gene. Losses at the gene ends were 6 bases for V and 2 bases for J; bases not matched to a gene: 1. This chain links TRBV6-4 with TRBJ2-6, with 7 positions matching TRBD1. This receptor was obtained from a woman in her seventies in good health. Sequences were obtained from blood. As DNA, the CDR3 is TGTGCCAGCAGCGACAGGGCTGGGGCCAACGTCCTGACTTTC. Protein product: CASSDRAGANVLTF.